What follows describes a single T cell receptor beta chain. The data originate from a study of blood T cell repertoires in COVID-19. Looking at the study overall: Both acute and convalescent COVID-19 samples were obtained from the United States, Italy and Spain. T cells, B-cell-depleted T cells, or PBMCs provided the cDNA or gDNA that served as material.

Original processing methods: From reference gene primer amplification, estimates of nucleated cell counts were derived. The repertoire was sequenced with immunoSEQ multiplex PCR; TCRdb's copy has only in-frame clones and lacks some. The V and J calls and clone size are taken from that table; D and trimming were inferred from the DNA. The sample consists of tens of thousands of clones, around three quarters of them appearing once. Losses at the gene ends were 4 bases for V and 5 bases for J; bases not matched to a gene: 10. The CDR3 consists of 16 residues. Germline values: CDR1 MNHEY, CDR2 SMNVEV (reference sequence).

Sequences were obtained from peripheral blood. This clonotype originated in a woman aged 45-59 years with acute or convalescent COVID-19. V is TRBV27 and J is TRBJ2-5; 10 bases align to TRBD1. In DNA, the CDR3 is TGTGCCAGCAGTTCCCTCCCCGGGGACAGGGGTGAGACCCAGTACTTC. Translating it yields CASSSLPGDRGETQYF.